This T cell receptor (beta chain) was sequenced for a study of shared clonotypes between healthy human individuals. There were only Caucasian adults among the donors, and all lived in Nashville, Tennessee. Every subset had its genomic DNA shared out evenly among several immunoSEQ plates. When replicate PCRs were run on unsorted PBMC, they used approximately 0.3 ug DNA, approximately 31,000 T cell genomes. The repertoire was sequenced with immunoSEQ multiplex PCR; TCRdb's copy has only in-frame clones and lacks some. There are hundreds of thousands of clones in the sample; around three quarters occur only once, and around 11% lies in the top ten. Sequencing was done on a sample of PBMCs. The TCR sequence derives from a woman aged 40 to 50 in good health. Some clones in this sample may be carry-over from other donors' samples.

The chain's CDR3 is CATSRGGANSPLHF. The CDR3 DNA reads as TGTGCCACCAGCAGAGGAGGGGCGAATTCACCCCTCCACTTT. The chain links TRBV15 to TRBJ1-6; tentative D call: TRBD1 (5 bases). Germline loops: CDR1 LNHNV, CDR2 YYDKDF (reference sequence). Trimming pared 1 base from V and 7 bases from J, leaving 8 bases between. This CDR3 comprises 14 residues. Full variable domain (missing parts from reference TRBV15 and TRBJ1-6): DAMVIQNPRYQVTQFGKPVTLSCSQTLNHNVMYWYQQKSSQAPKLLFHYYDKDFNNEADTPDNFQSRRPNTSFCFLDIRSPGLGDTAMYLCATSRGGANSPLHFGNGTRLTVT.